This entry features one TCR beta chain sequence. Sequencing was performed with immunoSEQ multiplex PCR; in TCRdb, only in-frame clones are kept and a portion is missing. In the table there are roughly 100,000 clones, around four fifths of which are singletons. This record belongs to a study of control samples from healthy donors and cancer patients. V was clipped by 4 bases and J by 2 bases, with 11 bases between them. There are 14 residues in the CDR3. Per germline, CDR1 SNHLY and CDR2 FYNNEI. The chain employs TRBV2 and TRBJ2-5; the D gene is possibly TRBD2 (5 bases). The sequenced sample consisted of blood. The clonotype was recovered from a woman between 50 and 59 years old in good health. CDR3 in DNA: TGTGCCAGCAGTGGTCGTGGGGAGCAAGAGACCCAGTACTTC. It translates to CASSGRGEQETQYF. Looking up the rest from reference TRBV2 and TRBJ2-5 gives the full variable domain: EPEVTQTPSHQVTQMGQEVILRCVPISNHLYFYWYRQILGQKVEFLVSFYNNEISEKSEIFDDQFSVERPDGSNFTLKIRSTKLEDSAMYFCASSGRGEQETQYFGPGTRLLVL.